This T cell receptor (beta chain) comes out of a study of cytomegalovirus exposure and HLA in healthy donors. About this clone itself: What it binds is unknown.

Whole-study results and caveats: Most TCRs appeared rarely, but some public TCRs recurred in many donors. A later examination showed that TCR association rates differed by HLA locus, with DRB1 most and HLA-C fewest.

PCR employed 60 Vbeta and 13 Jbeta primers. The data were produced by immunoSEQ multiplex PCR, yet TCRdb's version contains in-frame clones alone and is incomplete. The sample includes some 200,000 clones, roughly 76% seen only once; the top ten take more than 6%. This clonotype was sampled from a man between 35 and 55 years old in good health and CMV-seropositive. Sequencing input: PBMCs.

The CDR3 spells CASSLRWTGANQPQHF. In nucleotides, the CDR3 is TGTGCCAGCAGCTTGCGATGGACAGGGGCTAATCAGCCCCAGCATTTT. V and J are TRBV5-8 and TRBJ1-5, with 9 nucleotides matching TRBD1. Germline V gene lookup returns CDR1 SGHTS and CDR2 YDEGEE. This CDR3 is 16 amino acids long. Trimming cost V 1 base and J 4 bases; bases outside gene matches: 6.